What follows is one T cell receptor beta chain and its context. What it binds is unknown. This CDR3 has 13 residues. Germline trimming cut 4 bases from V and 3 bases from J; bases unmatched to any gene: 5. CDR1 is DFQATT, CDR2 SNEGSKA, per germline (reference sequence). Using a J-beta primer mix together with a sample-barcoded 5' primer, a second PCR was run for roughly 7 to 11 cycles. Each of the cDNA molecules was tagged by a template-switch adaptor with 12 random nucleotides. TCRdb re-called the 5' RACE reads with MiXCR, one entry per CDR3 protein. The sample yields some 1 million distinct CDR3 sequences, more than 40% seen once. This record belongs to a study of blood T cells in healthy people across ages. Findings of the study overall: Observed TCR beta diversity showed a strong correlation with the percentage of naive T cells as measured by flow cytometry.

The donors, healthy Caucasians from Russia, were aged 6 to 90. This TCR was recovered from a woman aged 60 to 75 in good health. Source material: blood. The rearrangement joins TRBV20-1 to TRBJ2-7, with 8 bases matching TRBD2. CDR3 coding DNA: TGCAGTGCTATTGCTAGCGGGCACTACGAGCAGTACTTC. Its translation: CSAIASGHYEQYF.